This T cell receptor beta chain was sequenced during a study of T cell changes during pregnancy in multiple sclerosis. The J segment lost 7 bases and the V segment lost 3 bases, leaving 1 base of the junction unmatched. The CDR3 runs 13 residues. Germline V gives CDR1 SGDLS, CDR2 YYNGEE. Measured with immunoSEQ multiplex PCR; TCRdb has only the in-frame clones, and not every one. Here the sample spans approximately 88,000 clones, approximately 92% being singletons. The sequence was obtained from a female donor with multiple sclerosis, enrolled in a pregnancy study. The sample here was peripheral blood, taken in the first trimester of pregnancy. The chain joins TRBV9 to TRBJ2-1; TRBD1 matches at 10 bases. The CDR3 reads CASSAGQGNEQFF. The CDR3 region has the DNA TGTGCCAGCAGCGCGGGACAGGGGAATGAGCAGTTCTTC. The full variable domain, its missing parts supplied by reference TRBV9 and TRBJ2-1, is DSGVTQTPKHLITATGQRVTLRCSPRSGDLSVYWYQQSLDQGLQFLIQYYNGEERAKGNILERFSAQQFPDLHSELNLSSLELGDSALYFCASSAGQGNEQFFGPGTRLTVL.